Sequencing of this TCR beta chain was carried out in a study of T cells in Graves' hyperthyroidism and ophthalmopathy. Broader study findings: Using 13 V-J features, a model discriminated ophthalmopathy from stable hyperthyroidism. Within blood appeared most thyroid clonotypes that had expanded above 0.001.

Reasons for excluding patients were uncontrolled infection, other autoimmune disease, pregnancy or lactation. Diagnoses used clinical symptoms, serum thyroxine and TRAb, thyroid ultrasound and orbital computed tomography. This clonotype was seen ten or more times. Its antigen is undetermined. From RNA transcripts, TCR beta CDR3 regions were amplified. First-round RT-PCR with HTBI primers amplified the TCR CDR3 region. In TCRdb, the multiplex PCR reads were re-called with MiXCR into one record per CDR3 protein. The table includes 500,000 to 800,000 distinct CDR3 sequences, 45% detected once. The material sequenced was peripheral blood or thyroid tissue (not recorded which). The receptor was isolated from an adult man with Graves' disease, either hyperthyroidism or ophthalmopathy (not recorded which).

The chain's CDR3 is CASSSSFNSGGANYGYTF. CDR3 coding DNA: TGTGCCAGCAGCTCGTCTTTTAACTCAGGGGGAGCTAACTATGGCTACACCTTC. The J gene is TRBJ1-2, the V gene TRBV7-3; 7 bases fit TRBD1. Trimming cost V 4 bases and J 0 bases; bases outside gene matches: 14. This CDR3 has 18 residues. Germline loops: CDR1 SGHTA, CDR2 FQGTGA.